A selection of T cell receptor beta chains follows, all from one sample in a study of beta chain features in type 1 diabetes. TCRdb's copy holds only in-frame clones and misses some; the assay was immunoSEQ multiplex PCR. The sample has 400,000 to 550,000 clones; roughly an eighth are singletons. Source material: naive CD4+ T cells from blood. The source is a woman younger than 30 in good health. Both conserved end residues are part of each CDR3. The D gene is left open where the match is weak. Clone size is not always given. Where it is, it says once, few, many or a class for expanded clones.

>TRBV7-9|NA|TRBJ1-2|few
TGTGCCAGCAGCCGTACTCTAGGTTATGGCTACACCTTC
CASSRTLGYGYTF
>TRBV7-6|NA|TRBJ2-1|NA
TGTGCCAGCAGCTTAGATCCCCCTAGCTCCTACAATGAGCAGTTCTTC
CASSLDPPSSYNEQFF
>TRBV12-5|NA|TRBJ2-7|NA
TGTGCTAGTGGCACTACTCGAGAGCAGTACTTC
CASGTTREQYF
>TRBV2|NA|TRBJ2-4|NA
TGTGCCAGCAGTGCTTGGGGAAAGGACATTCAGTACTTC
CASSAWGKDIQYF
>TRBV7-6|TRBD1|TRBJ2-3|few
TGTGCCAGCAGCTTATGGGGGGGACAGGGATCAGATACGCAGTATTTT
CASSLWGGQGSDTQYF
>TRBV30|NA|TRBJ1-2|NA
TGTGCCTGGAGCCATATACCGGGCCTCTCCCAGGGGGGCTACACCTTC
CAWSHIPGLSQGGYTF
>TRBV29-1|TRBD1|TRBJ1-2|few
TGCAGCGTTGAGGGGACAGGAGGATCCAATTACTATGGCTACACCTTC
CSVEGTGGSNYYGYTF
>TRBV15|NA|TRBJ2-1|few
TGTGCCACCAGCAGAGTTGGCGGGGACTCCTACAATGAGCAGTTCTTC
CATSRVGGDSYNEQFF
>TRBV6-5|TRBD1|TRBJ2-5|NA
TGTGCCAGCAGTTCGGACAGGGGGCAAGAGACCCAGTACTTC
CASSSDRGQETQYF
>TRBV15|NA|TRBJ2-5|few
TGTGCCACCAGCAGGAGGGGCGCGGAGACCCAGTACTTC
CATSRRGAETQYF
>TRBV5-1|NA|TRBJ2-3|few
TGCGCCAGCAGCTTGGCGGTCGGGGATACGCAGTATTTT
CASSLAVGDTQYF
>TRBV9|NA|TRBJ2-5|few
TGTGCCAGCAGCTATTCCCCTGGAGAGACCCAGTACTTC
CASSYSPGETQYF
>TRBV29-1|NA|TRBJ2-7|NA
TGCAGCGTTGAAGGACAGTCCTACGAGCAGTACTTC
CSVEGQSYEQYF
>TRBV4-2|NA|TRBJ2-1|few
TGTGCCAGCAGCCAAGATTTAACTTACAATGAGCAGTTCTTC
CASSQDLTYNEQFF
>TRBV7-3|NA|TRBJ1-1|NA
TGTGCCAGCAGCTTAAGCCGAGCCGGCACTGAAGCTTTCTTT
CASSLSRAGTEAFF
>TRBV7-9|NA|TRBJ2-1|few
TGTGCCAGCAGCTTACTCGGAGGGCTATATGAGCAGTTCTTC
CASSLLGGLYEQFF
>TRBV2|NA|TRBJ2-2|NA
TGTGCCAGCGATCTGACTATGTCGAACACCGGGGAGCTGTTTTTT
CASDLTMSNTGELFF
>TRBV7-9|NA|TRBJ1-2|few
TGTGCCAGCAGCTTTCCCCTGACCCTTTTATATGGCTACACCTTC
CASSFPLTLLYGYTF
>TRBV7-8|TRBD2|TRBJ2-4|few
TGTGCCAGCAGCCCCCGGGAGGGGGGCAACATTCAGTACTTC
CASSPREGGNIQYF
>TRBV7-9|TRBD1|TRBJ2-5|NA
TGTGCCAGCAGCTTAGAGGGGACAGGGGAGACCCAGTACTTC
CASSLEGTGETQYF
>TRBV2|NA|TRBJ1-2|NA
TGTGCCAGCTCTAAAGACGGGAACTATGGCTACACCTTC
CASSKDGNYGYTF
>TRBV27|TRBD1|TRBJ1-1|few
TGTGCCAGCAGTTTAGACAGGGTTGGGGGCACTGAAGCTTTCTTT
CASSLDRVGGTEAFF
>TRBV2|NA|TRBJ2-5|NA
TGTGCCAGCAGCAAGCGGATACAAGAGACCCAGTACTTC
CASSKRIQETQYF
>TRBV25-1|NA|TRBJ1-1|NA
TGTGCCAGCAGCGCGGGTGGTGAAGCTTTCTTT
CASSAGGEAFF
>TRBV30|NA|TRBJ1-1|few
TGTGCCTGGAGTGTCGCGGGGATCTATTCAGAAGCTTTCTTT
CAWSVAGIYSEAFF
>TRBV28|TRBD2|TRBJ2-5|few
TGTGCCAGCAGTCTTTCTTCGACAAGGACTAGCTTAAGAGAGACCCAGTACTTC
CASSLSSTRTSLRETQYF
>TRBV7-3|NA|TRBJ1-6|NA
TGTGCCAGCAGCTTTAGTGTTCGGACCACCCTCCACTTT
CASSFSVRTTLHF
>TRBV19|NA|TRBJ2-1|few
TGTGCCACATCCACGGTGGGAGCCCCTTACAATGAGCAGTTCTTC
CATSTVGAPYNEQFF
>TRBV7-6|TRBD2|TRBJ2-1|NA
TGTGCCAGCAGCCCCCGAGGGGCTAGCGGGCAACAGTTCTTC
CASSPRGASGQQFF
>TRBV7-2|NA|TRBJ2-3|NA
TGTGCCAGCAGCTTAGGGGCCGGGGGTTACACAGATACGCAGTATTTT
CASSLGAGGYTDTQYF
>TRBV29-1|TRBD2|TRBJ2-5|few
TGCAGCGTTAGTGCCGGGACTAGCGGGGAGGAGACCCAGTACTTC
CSVSAGTSGEETQYF
>TRBV15|NA|TRBJ1-2|NA
TGTGCCACCAGCACCGGGGGGAACAACTATGGCTACACCTTC
CATSTGGNNYGYTF
>TRBV29-1|TRBD2|TRBJ2-1|NA
TGCAGCGCTGGGACTAGCGGGGAAGGGGAGCAGTTCTTC
CSAGTSGEGEQFF
>TRBV4-3|TRBD1|TRBJ1-5|few
TGCGCCAGCAGTCATTCCGGGACAGGGGATCAGCCCCAGCATTTT
CASSHSGTGDQPQHF
>TRBV14|TRBD1|TRBJ2-7|few
TGTGCCAGCAGCCGTTACCGGGACAGGACCTACGAGCAGTACTTC
CASSRYRDRTYEQYF
>TRBV2|NA|TRBJ1-1|NA
TGTGCCAGCACTCCTGAAGGGACGAAGAACACTGAAGCTTTCTTT
CASTPEGTKNTEAFF
>TRBV15|TRBD2|TRBJ2-1|few
TGTGCCACCAGCCGACGGACTAGCGGGGGGTGGAATGAGCAGTTCTTC
CATSRRTSGGWNEQFF
>TRBV9|TRBD2|TRBJ2-5|few
TGTGCCAGCAGCGTAGGTTCGGGAGGAGAGACCCAGTACTTC
CASSVGSGGETQYF
>TRBV7-9|NA|TRBJ1-1|NA
TGTGCCAGCAGATTAGGAACGGAAAACCCCGCTTTCTTT
CASRLGTENPAFF
>TRBV11-2|NA|TRBJ2-4|NA
TGTGCCAGCGCAGGACTAGCCAAAAACATTCAGTACTTC
CASAGLAKNIQYF
>TRBV11-2|TRBD1|TRBJ1-2|NA
TGTGCCAGCAGCCCTGGACAGGGTTTATATGGCTACACCTTC
CASSPGQGLYGYTF
>TRBV7-2|NA|TRBJ1-1|few
TGTGCCAGCAGCTTAGAAGGGGCAGCTGCTGAAGCTTTCTTT
CASSLEGAAAEAFF
>TRBV28|TRBD1|TRBJ2-1|few
TGTGCCAGCAGTTTTCGTCTGACAGGGGAGCAGTTCTTC
CASSFRLTGEQFF
>TRBV10-3|NA|TRBJ2-1|NA
TGTGCCATCGCAGAGGCCTACAATGAGCAGTTCTTC
CAIAEAYNEQFF
>TRBV9|TRBD1|TRBJ2-5|few
TGTGCCAGCAGCCCGGGGACAGGGGGAAAGATGTCCCAGTACTTC
CASSPGTGGKMSQYF
>TRBV10-3|TRBD1|TRBJ2-2|few
TGTGCCATCAGGGGACAGGGTTCGACCGGGGAGCTGTTTTTT
CAIRGQGSTGELFF
>TRBV5-4|NA|TRBJ2-1|NA
TGTGCCAGCAGCTTTTCCCGCCAGGGAAGGGGATACAATGAGCAGTTCTTC
CASSFSRQGRGYNEQFF
>TRBV6-6|TRBD1|TRBJ1-2|few
TGTGCCAGCAGTTATTCTGGGACAGGGCTTGGCTACACCTTC
CASSYSGTGLGYTF
>TRBV29-1|NA|TRBJ2-2|NA
TGCAGCGTCGGGGAGACCGGGGAGCTGTTTTTT
CSVGETGELFF
>TRBV18|TRBD2|TRBJ2-3|few
TGTGCCAGCTCACCACGACCGGTGGCTAGCGGGATAAGCACAGATACGCAGTATTTT
CASSPRPVASGISTDTQYF
>TRBV2|TRBD2|TRBJ2-1|NA
TGTGCCAGCAGTCTGACTAGCGGGACGGATCAAGAGCAGTTCTTC
CASSLTSGTDQEQFF